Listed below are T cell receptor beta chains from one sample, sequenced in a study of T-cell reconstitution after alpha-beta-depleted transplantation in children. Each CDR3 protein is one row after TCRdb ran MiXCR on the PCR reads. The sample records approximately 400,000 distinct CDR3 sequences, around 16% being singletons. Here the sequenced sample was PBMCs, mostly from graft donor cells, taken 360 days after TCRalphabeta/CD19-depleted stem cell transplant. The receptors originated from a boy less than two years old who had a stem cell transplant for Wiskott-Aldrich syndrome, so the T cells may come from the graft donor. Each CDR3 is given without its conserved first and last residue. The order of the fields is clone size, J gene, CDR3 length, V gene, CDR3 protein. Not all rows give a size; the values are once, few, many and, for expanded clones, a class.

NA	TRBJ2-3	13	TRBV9	ASSGQGVGTDTQY
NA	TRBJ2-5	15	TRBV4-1	ASSHLSLTGGEETQY
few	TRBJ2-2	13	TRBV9	ASSVGPANTGELF
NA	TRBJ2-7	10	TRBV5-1	ASSFRGEEQY
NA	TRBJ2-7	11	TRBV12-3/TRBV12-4	ASSQTSTYEQY
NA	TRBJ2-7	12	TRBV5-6	ASSFRGGFYEQY
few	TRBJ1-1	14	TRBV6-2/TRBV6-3	ASSYGGPLQNTEAF
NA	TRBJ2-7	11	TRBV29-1	SVWKRGSYEQY
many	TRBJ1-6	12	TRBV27	ASSLSSGFSPLH
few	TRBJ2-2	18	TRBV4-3	ASSQKRGTGDVWDTGELF
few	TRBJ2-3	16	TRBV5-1	ASSFVLGQLTLTDTQY
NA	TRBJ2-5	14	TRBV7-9	ASSPGTSGLQETQY
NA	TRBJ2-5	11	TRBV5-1	ASSRQKQETQY
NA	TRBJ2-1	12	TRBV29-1	SVGTGGIGNEQF
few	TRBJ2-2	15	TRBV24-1	ATSDRPPDRSTGELF
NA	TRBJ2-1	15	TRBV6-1	ASSRPYMGARGNEQF
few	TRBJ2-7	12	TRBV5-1	ASSFADRGNEQY
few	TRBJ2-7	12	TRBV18	ASSTGQGAHEQY
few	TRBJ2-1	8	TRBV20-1	SALTGEQF
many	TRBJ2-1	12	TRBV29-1	SVGGLAGYNEQF
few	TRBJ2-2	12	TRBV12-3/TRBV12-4	ASSLAGYTGELF
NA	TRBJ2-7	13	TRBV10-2	ASSERTGYSYEQY
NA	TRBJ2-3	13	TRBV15	ATSSRGGSTDTQY
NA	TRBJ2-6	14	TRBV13	ASSRTSGGALNVLT
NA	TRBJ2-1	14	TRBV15	ATSRGRTGRYNEQF
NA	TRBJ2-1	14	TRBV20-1	SARASGRVLYNEQF
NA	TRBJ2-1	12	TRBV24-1	ATSDLGLPNSQF
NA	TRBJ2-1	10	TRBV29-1	SVASGSHEQF
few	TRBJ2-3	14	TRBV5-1	ASSSRTSGATDTQY
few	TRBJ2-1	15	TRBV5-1	ASSFGGRIYSYNEQF
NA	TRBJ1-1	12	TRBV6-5	ASSYSPRNTEAF
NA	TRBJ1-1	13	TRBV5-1	ASSHPGQPNTEAF
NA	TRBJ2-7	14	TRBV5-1	ASSLVAGQGAGEQY
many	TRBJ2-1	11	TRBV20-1	SARQDRYNEQF
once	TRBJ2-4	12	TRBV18	ASSPLGTKNIQY
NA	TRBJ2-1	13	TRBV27	ASSLLGAGGDEQF
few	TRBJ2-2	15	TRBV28	ASSLWGQGLSAGELF
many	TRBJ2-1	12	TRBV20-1	SARGLSSYNEQF
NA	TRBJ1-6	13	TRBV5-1	ASSPKVGLTRPLH
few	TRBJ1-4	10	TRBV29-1	SGHGGDEKLF
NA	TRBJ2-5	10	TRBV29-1	SVVRFQETQY
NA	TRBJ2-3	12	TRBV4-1	ASSQSLGPDTQY
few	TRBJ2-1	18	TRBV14	ASSPFGLAGGIRGHNEQF
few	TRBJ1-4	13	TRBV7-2	ASSFNLATNEKLF
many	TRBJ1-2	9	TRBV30	AWSVAEVLT
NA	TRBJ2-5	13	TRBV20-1	SASPQLARQETQY